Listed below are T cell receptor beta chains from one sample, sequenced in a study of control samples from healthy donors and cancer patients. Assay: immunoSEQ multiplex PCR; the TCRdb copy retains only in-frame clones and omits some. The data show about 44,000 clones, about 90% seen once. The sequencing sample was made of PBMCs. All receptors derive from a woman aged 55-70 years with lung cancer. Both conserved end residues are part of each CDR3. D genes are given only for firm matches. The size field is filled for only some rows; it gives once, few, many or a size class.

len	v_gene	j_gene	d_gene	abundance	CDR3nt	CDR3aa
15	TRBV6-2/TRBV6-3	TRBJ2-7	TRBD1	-	TGTGCCAGCAGTTCCACCGGGACAGGGGGCGACGAGCAGTACTTC	CASSSTGTGGDEQYF
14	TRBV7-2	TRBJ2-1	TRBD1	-	TGTGCCAGCAGCCCTGGGACAGGGAGCGATGAGCAGTTCTTC	CASSPGTGSDEQFF
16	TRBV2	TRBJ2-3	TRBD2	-	TGTGCCAGCAGTGAATTCCGGCTAGCGGGCACAGATACGCAGTATTTT	CASSEFRLAGTDTQYF
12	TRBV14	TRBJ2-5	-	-	TGTGCCAGCAGCCAGCTAAGGGAGACCCAGTACTTC	CASSQLRETQYF
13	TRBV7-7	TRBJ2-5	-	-	TGTGCCAGCAGCCTAAACACTGAAGAGACCCAGTACTTC	CASSLNTEETQYF
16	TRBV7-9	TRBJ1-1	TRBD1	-	TGTGCCAGCAGCTCACCTACTTTGGACAGGGTCTCTGAAGCTTTCTTT	CASSSPTLDRVSEAFF
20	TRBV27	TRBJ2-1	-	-	TGTGCCAGCAGTCGAGCGGGACACCAACCGTTCCATAGCTCCTACAATGAGCAGTTCTTC	CASSRAGHQPFHSSYNEQFF
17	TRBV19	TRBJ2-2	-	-	TGTGCCACCCGGGTGGCAGGGGCGAGGTTGGACACCGGGGAGCTGTTTTTT	CATRVAGARLDTGELFF
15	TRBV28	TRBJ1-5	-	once	TGTGCCAGCAGTTTATTTGGCGGTTCGATGGAGCCCCAGCATTTT	CASSLFGGSMEPQHF
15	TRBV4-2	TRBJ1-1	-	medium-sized	TGTGCCAGCAGCCAAGAGGTGGGGGGATCCACTGAAGCTTTCTTT	CASSQEVGGSTEAFF
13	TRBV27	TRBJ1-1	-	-	TGTGCCAGCAGTTTCGCGTCAAACACTGAAGCTTTCTTT	CASSFASNTEAFF
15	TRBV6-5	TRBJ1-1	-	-	TGTGCCAGCATCGGGCCGGGACCGAGGCTTTTTGAAGCTTTCTTT	CASIGPGPRLFEAFF
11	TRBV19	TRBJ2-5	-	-	TGTGCCAGTAGTATTTCGGAGACCCAGTACTTC	CASSISETQYF
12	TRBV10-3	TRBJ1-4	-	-	TGTGCCATCAGGGATTCTAATGAAAAACTGTTTTTT	CAIRDSNEKLFF
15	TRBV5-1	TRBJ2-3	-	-	TGCGCCAGCAGCCCTCGTTATTATCACACAGATACGCAGTATTTT	CASSPRYYHTDTQYF
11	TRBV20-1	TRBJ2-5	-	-	TGCAGTGCGGATTCTCAAGAGACCCAGTACTTC	CSADSQETQYF
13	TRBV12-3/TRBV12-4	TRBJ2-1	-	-	TGTGCCAGCAGTTTAGGAACTAAAAATGAGCAGTTCTTC	CASSLGTKNEQFF
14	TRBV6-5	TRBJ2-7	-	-	TGTGCCAGCAGTTACTCTGCACGGGACTACGAGCAGTACTTC	CASSYSARDYEQYF
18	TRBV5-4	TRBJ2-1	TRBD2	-	TGTGCCAGCAGTCCCGGGACTAGCGGGAGGTTCTCCTACAATGAGCAGTTCTTC	CASSPGTSGRFSYNEQFF
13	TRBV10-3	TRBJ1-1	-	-	TGTGCCATCAGTGAAACAGGGTTGCCTGAAGCTTTCTTT	CAISETGLPEAFF
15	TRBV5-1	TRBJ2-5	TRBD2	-	TGCGCCAGCAGCCCCTTTGGGACTAGCGGGGAGACCCAGTACTTC	CASSPFGTSGETQYF
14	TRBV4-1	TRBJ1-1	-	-	TGCGCCAGCAGGCTGAACAGGGAATGGACTGAAGCTTTCTTT	CASRLNREWTEAFF
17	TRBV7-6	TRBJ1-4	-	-	TGTGCCAGCAGCTTAGACCTACCCGGCGGGGGCCAGGAAAAACTGTTTTTT	CASSLDLPGGGQEKLFF
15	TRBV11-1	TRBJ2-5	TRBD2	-	TGTGCCAGCAGCCCGGGGACTAGCGGCCAAGAGACCCAGTACTTC	CASSPGTSGQETQYF
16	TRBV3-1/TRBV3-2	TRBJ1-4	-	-	TGTGCCAGCAGCCAAGCGAAGGGCCGGCTAAATGAAAAACTGTTTTTT	CASSQAKGRLNEKLFF
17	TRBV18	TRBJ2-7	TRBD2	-	TGTGCCAGCTCACACGGGACTAGCGGGCGGAGCTCCTACGAGCAGTACTTC	CASSHGTSGRSSYEQYF
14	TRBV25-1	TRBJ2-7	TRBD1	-	TGTGCCAGCAGTGAATACGACAGGGGGCACGAGCAGTACTTC	CASSEYDRGHEQYF
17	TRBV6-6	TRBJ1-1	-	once	TGTGCCAGCAGTCCGCCTGAGGGAAGAGAATTGAACACTGAAGCTTTCTTT	CASSPPEGRELNTEAFF
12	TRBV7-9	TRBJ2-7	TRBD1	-	TGTGCCAGCAGCTCGGACAGGTGGGAGCAGTACTTC	CASSSDRWEQYF
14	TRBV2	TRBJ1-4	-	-	TGTGCCAGCTGGGGGAGTTTGCTGGGGGAAAAACTGTTTTTT	CASWGSLLGEKLFF
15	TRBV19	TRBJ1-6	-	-	TGTGCCAGTAGGACCACGGAGGTTTCTCCCTCACCCCTCCACTTT	CASRTTEVSPSPLHF
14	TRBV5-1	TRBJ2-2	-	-	TGCGCCAGCAACACCGGGAGAGAGGAGGGGGAGCTGTTTTTT	CASNTGREEGELFF
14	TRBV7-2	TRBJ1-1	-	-	TGTGCCAGCAGCTTAGAGGGACACCTCACTGAAGCTTTCTTT	CASSLEGHLTEAFF
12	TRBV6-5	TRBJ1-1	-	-	TGTGCCAGCAGGCCAGGCGTCACTGAAGCTTTCTTT	CASRPGVTEAFF
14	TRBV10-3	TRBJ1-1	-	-	TGTGCCATCAGTGAGTCGACTTCCTACACTGAAGCTTTCTTT	CAISESTSYTEAFF
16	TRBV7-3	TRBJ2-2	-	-	TGTGCCAGCAGCTTAACGGGCGGTTCGGTCACCGGGGAGCTGTTTTTT	CASSLTGGSVTGELFF
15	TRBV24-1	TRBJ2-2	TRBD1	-	TGTGCCACCAGTGTCACAGGGGGCAAGACCGGGGAGCTGTTTTTT	CATSVTGGKTGELFF
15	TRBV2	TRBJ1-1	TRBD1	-	TGTGCCAGCAGTGAAATCTGGGACAGTCACACTGAAGCTTTCTTT	CASSEIWDSHTEAFF
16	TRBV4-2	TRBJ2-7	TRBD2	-	TGTGCCAGCAGCCCCCAGCTAGCGGGTCAATCCTACGAGCAGTACTTC	CASSPQLAGQSYEQYF
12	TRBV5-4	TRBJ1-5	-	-	TGTGCCAGCAGCTTGGGGAATCAGCCCCAGCATTTT	CASSLGNQPQHF
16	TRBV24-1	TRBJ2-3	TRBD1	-	TGTGCCAGCTCCCAGCTGACCGGGACAGACACAGATACGCAGTATTTT	CASSQLTGTDTDTQYF
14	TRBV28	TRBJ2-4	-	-	TGTGCCAGCAGTTTAGGGGGTGGGGAAAACATTCAGTACTTC	CASSLGGGENIQYF
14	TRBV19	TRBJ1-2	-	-	TGTGCCAGTAGTATAGTAGGAGCTAACTATGGCTACACCTTC	CASSIVGANYGYTF
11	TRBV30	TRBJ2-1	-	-	TGTGCCTGGAGAGGTATCGTTGAGCAGTTCTTC	CAWRGIVEQFF
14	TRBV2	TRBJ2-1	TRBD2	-	TGTGTCAGCAGAGCTAGCGGGGGATACAATGAGCAGTTCTTC	CVSRASGGYNEQFF
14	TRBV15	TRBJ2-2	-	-	TGTGCCACCAGCAGAGATGGGGCCGACGGGGAGCTGTTTTTT	CATSRDGADGELFF
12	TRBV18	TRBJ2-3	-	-	TGTGCCAGCTCACCCACTTTGGATACGCAGTATTTT	CASSPTLDTQYF
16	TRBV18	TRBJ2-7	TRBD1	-	TGTGCCAGCTCCAACCTAAGGGACAGCATAAACTACGAGCAGTACTTC	CASSNLRDSINYEQYF
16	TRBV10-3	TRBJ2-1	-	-	TGTGCCATCAGTGAGATCGGACCCCCGTCCTACAATGAGCAGTTCTTC	CAISEIGPPSYNEQFF
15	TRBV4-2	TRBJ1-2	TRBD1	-	TGTGCCAGCAGCCCCACAGGGGCCGCGAGTGATGGCTACACCTTC	CASSPTGAASDGYTF
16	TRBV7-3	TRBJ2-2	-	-	TGTGCCAGCAGCTTAACGGCGGGGCAGAACACCGGGGAGCTGTTTTTT	CASSLTAGQNTGELFF
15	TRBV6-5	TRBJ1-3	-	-	TGTGCCAGCCGGAGGGACGGGAGCTCTGGAAACACCATATATTTT	CASRRDGSSGNTIYF
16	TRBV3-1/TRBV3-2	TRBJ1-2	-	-	TGTGCCAGCAGCCGGGGGCCGGGCGGATTAAGCTATGGCTACACCTTC	CASSRGPGGLSYGYTF
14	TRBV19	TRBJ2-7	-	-	TGTGCCAGTAGTATAGGTCACATTTCCTACGAGCAGTACTTC	CASSIGHISYEQYF